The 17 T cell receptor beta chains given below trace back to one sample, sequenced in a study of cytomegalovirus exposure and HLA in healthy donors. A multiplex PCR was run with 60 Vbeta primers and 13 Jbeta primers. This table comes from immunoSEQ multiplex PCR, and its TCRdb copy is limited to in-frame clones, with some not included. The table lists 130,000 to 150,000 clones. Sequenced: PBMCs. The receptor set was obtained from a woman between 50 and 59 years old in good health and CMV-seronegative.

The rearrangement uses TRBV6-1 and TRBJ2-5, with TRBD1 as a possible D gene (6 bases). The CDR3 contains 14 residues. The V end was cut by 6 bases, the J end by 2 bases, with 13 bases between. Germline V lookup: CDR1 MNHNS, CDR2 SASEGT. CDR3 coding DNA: TGTGCCAGCAGGAGCCCGGGACATCAAGAGACCCAGTACTTC. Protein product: CASRSPGHQETQYF.

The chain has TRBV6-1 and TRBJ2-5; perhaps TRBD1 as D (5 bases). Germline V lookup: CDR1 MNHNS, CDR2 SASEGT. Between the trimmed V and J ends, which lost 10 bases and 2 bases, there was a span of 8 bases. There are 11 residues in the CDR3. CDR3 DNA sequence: TGTGCCACAGACAGACAAGAGACCCAGTACTTC. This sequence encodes CATDRQETQYF.

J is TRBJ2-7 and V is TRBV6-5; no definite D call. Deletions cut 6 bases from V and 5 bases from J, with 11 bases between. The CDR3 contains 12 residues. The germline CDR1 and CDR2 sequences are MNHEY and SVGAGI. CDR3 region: CASRDTTDEQYF. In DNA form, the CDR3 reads TGTGCCAGCAGAGATACAACAGACGAGCAGTACTTC.

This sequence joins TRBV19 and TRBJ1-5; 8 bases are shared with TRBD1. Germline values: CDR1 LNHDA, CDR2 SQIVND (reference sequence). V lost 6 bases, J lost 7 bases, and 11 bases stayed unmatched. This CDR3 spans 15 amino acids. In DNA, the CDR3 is TGTGCCAGTAGCCAAGGACAGGGTCTCATCCAGCCCCAGCATTTT. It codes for CASSQGQGLIQPQHF.

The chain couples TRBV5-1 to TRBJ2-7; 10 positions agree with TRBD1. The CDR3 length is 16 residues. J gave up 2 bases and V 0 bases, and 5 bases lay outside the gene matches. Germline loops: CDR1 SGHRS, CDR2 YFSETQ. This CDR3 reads CASSLDPGTGAYEQYF. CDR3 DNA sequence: TGCGCCAGCAGCTTGGACCCTGGGACAGGGGCCTACGAGCAGTACTTC.

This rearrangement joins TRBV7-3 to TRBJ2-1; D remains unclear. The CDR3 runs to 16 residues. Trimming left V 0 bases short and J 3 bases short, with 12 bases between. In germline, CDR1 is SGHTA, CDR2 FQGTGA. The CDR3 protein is CASSLTVSLHYNEQFF. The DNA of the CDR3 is TGTGCCAGCAGCTTAACGGTCAGTCTGCACTACAATGAGCAGTTCTTC.

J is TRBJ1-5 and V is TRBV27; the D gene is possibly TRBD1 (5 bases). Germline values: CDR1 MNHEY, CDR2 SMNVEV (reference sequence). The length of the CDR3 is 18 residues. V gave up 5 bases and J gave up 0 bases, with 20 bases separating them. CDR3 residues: CASSPLWGRLGSNQPQHF. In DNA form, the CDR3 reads TGTGCCAGCAGTCCATTATGGGGGAGGTTGGGTAGCAATCAGCCCCAGCATTTT.

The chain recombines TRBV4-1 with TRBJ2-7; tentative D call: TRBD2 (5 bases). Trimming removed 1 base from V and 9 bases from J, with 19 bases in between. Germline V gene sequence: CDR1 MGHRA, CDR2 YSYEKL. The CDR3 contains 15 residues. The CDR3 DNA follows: TGCGCCAGCAGCCAAGCGCTAGCCGTCTCTTCGCCGCAGTACTTC. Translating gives CASSQALAVSSPQYF.

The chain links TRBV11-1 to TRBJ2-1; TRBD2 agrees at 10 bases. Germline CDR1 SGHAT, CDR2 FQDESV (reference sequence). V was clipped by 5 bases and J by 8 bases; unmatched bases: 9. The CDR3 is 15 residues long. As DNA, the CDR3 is TGTGCCAGCAGCGTCAGCGGGGGGGCCGAGGATGAGCAGTTCTTC. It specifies CASSVSGGAEDEQFF. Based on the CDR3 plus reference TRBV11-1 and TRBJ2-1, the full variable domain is EAEVAQSPRYKITEKSQAVAFWCDPISGHATLYWYRQILGQGPELLVQFQDESVVDDSQLPKDRFSAERLKGVDSTLKIQPAELGDSAMYLCASSVSGGAEDEQFFGPGTRLTVL.

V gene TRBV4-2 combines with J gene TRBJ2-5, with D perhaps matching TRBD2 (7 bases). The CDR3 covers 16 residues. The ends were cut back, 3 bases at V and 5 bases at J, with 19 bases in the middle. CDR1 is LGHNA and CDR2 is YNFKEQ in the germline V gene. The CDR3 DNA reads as TGTGCCAGCAGCCATTACGTATCGGGGGGCGTGGAGACCCAGTACTTC. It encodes CASSHYVSGGVETQYF.

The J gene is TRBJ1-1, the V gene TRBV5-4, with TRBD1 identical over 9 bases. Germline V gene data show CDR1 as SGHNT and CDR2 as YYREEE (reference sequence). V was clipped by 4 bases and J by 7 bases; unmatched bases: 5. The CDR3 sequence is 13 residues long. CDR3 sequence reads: CASSLTGGGEAFF. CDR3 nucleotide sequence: TGTGCCAGCAGCCTAACAGGGGGCGGTGAAGCTTTCTTT.

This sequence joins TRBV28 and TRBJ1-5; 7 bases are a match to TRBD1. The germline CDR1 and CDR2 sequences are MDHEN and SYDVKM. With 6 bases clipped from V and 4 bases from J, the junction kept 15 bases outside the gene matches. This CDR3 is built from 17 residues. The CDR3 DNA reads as TGTGCCAGCAGCCGATCCTTCTTCAGGGGGAGAAATCAGCCCCAGCATTTT. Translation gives CASSRSFFRGRNQPQHF.

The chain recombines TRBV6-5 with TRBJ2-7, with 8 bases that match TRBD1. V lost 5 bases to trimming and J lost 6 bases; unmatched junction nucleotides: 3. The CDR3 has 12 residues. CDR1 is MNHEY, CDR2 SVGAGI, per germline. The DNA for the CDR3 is TGTGCCAGCAGTCGGACAGGGAGCGAGCAGTACTTC. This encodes CASSRTGSEQYF.

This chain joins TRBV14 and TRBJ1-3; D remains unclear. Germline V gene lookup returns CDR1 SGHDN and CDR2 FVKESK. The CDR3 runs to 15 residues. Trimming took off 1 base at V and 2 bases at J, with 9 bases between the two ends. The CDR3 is CASSQVVVAGNTIYF. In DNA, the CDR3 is TGTGCCAGCAGCCAAGTGGTAGTCGCTGGAAACACCATATATTTT.

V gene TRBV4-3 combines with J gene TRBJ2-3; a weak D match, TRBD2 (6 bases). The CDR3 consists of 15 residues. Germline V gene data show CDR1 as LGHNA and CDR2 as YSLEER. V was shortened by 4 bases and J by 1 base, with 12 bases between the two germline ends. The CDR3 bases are TGCGCCAGCAGCCGGTCCGGGAGCGGCACAGATACGCAGTATTTT. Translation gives CASSRSGSGTDTQYF.

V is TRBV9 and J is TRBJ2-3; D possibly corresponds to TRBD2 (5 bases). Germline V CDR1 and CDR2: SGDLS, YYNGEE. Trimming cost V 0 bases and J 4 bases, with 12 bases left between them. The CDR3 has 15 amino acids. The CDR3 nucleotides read TGTGCCAGCAGCGTAGACGTGAGGGCGGCAGATACGCAGTATTTT. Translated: CASSVDVRAADTQYF. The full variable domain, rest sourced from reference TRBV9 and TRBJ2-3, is DSGVTQTPKHLITATGQRVTLRCSPRSGDLSVYWYQQSLDQGLQFLIQYYNGEERAKGNILERFSAQQFPDLHSELNLSSLELGDSALYFCASSVDVRAADTQYFGPGTRLTVL.

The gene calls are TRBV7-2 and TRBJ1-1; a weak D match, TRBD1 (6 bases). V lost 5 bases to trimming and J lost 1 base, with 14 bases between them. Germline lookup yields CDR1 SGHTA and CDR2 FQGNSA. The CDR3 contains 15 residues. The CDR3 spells CASSPRTAQNTEAFF. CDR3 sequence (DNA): TGTGCCAGCAGCCCCCGGACAGCCCAGAACACTGAAGCTTTCTTT.